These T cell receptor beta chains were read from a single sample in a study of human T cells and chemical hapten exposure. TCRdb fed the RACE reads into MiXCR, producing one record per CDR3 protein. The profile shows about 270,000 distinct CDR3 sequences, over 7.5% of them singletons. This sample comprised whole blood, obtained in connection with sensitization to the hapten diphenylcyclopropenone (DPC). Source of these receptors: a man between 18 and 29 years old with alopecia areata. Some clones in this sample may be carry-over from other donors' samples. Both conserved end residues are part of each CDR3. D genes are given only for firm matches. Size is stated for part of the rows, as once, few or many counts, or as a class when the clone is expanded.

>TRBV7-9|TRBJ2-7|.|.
TGTGCCAGCAGCAGCAACTTACAACCCTACGAGCAGTACTTC
CASSSNLQPYEQYF
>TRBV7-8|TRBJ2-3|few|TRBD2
TGTGCCAGCAGCAGATTGTTTAGCGGGGGGCTCACAGATACGCAGTATTTT
CASSRLFSGGLTDTQYF
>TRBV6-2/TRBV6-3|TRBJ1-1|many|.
TGTGCCAGCAGAAATACACAAGCTAACACTGAAGCTTTCTTT
CASRNTQANTEAFF
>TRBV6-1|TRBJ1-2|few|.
TGTGCCAGCGGTACGGGAGCGTATGGCTACACCTTC
CASGTGAYGYTF
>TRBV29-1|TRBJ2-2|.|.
TGCAGCGTTGACAGGGGAGCGAACACCGGGGAGCTGTTTTTT
CSVDRGANTGELFF
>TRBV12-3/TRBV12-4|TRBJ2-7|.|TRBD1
TGTGTCAGCAGTTCAGACAGGGCGGCGTACGAGCAGTACTTC
CVSSSDRAAYEQYF
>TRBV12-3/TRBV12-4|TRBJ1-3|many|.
TGTGCCAGCAGTCACCGGGACCGAACCTCTGGAAACACCATATATTTT
CASSHRDRTSGNTIYF
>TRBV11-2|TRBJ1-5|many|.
TGTGCCAGCAGCCCCGGGGATAGCAATCAGCCCCAGCATTTT
CASSPGDSNQPQHF
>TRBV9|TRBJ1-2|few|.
TGTGCCAGCAGCGTAGAAAAGTTGGGGTATGGCTACACCTTC
CASSVEKLGYGYTF
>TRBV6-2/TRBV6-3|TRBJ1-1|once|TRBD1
TGTGCCAGCAGTTCCCCTTGGACAGGGACTGAAGCTTTCTTT
CASSSPWTGTEAFF
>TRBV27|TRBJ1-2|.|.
TGTGCCAGCAGTCTTATCCCGGGACACAGAGCTAACTATGGCTACACCTTC
CASSLIPGHRANYGYTF
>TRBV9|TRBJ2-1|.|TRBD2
TGTGCCAGCAGCGTAGCGAGCGGGGGAAACAATGAGCAGTTCTTC
CASSVASGGNNEQFF
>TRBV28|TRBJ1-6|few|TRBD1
TGTGCCAGCAGACCCGCCAGGGGGACCTATAATTCACCCCTCCACTTT
CASRPARGTYNSPLHF
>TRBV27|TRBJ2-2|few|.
TGTGCCAGCAGTTTCCTCCTTAAGTCTCGGGGCACCGGGGAGCTGTTTTTT
CASSFLLKSRGTGELFF
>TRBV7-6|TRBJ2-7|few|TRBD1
TGTGCCAGCAGCTTAGGACAGGGGAGCCCCTACGAGCAGTACTTC
CASSLGQGSPYEQYF
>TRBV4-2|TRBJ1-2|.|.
TGTGCCAGCAGCCAAAATTCAGGGAGGACCTATGGCTACACCTTC
CASSQNSGRTYGYTF